Listed here are 3 T cell receptor beta chains from one sample, sequenced in a study of blood T cells in healthy people across ages. The authors ran a second PCR of roughly 7 to 11 cycles using a sample-barcoded 5' primer and a J-beta primer mix. TCRdb recomputed calls from the 5' RACE reads with MiXCR, one row per CDR3 protein. The table shows roughly 1,300,000 distinct CDR3 sequences, with approximately 59% occurring only once. The sample comprised blood. The source of these receptors is a man in his late teens or twenties in good health.

This clonotype came up a few times. This chain links TRBV29-1 with TRBJ1-1, with 7 bases that match TRBD1. V trimming: 5 bases; J trimming: 6 bases; junction bases outside the gene matches: 15. This CDR3 contains 15 residues. Germline V gene data show CDR1 as SQVTM and CDR2 as ANQGSEA. The CDR3 DNA is TGCAGCGTTTCAACGAAACAGGGGATAGGGGCTGAAGCTTTCTTT. It specifies CSVSTKQGIGAEAFF.

The chain joins TRBV21-1 to TRBJ2-7; the table's D call of TRBD1 was not tested on the DNA. TRBV21-1 is annotated as a pseudogene. This CDR3 contains 14 residues. For the CDR3, the DNA is TGTGCCAGCAGCGAAGAACAGGGACCCTACGAGCAGTACTTC. Its protein product is CASSEEQGPYEQYF.

This clonotype was seen a handful of times. This rearrangement joins TRBV4-1 to TRBJ2-7; TRBD2 agrees at 11 bases. This CDR3 is 18 amino acids long. Germline V lookup: CDR1 MGHRA, CDR2 YSYEKL. J gave up 3 bases and V 2 bases, and 12 bases lay outside the gene matches. This CDR3 is CASSQQHLLAGGFYEQYF. In DNA, the CDR3 is TGCGCCAGCAGCCAACAACATCTTCTAGCGGGGGGTTTCTACGAGCAGTACTTC.